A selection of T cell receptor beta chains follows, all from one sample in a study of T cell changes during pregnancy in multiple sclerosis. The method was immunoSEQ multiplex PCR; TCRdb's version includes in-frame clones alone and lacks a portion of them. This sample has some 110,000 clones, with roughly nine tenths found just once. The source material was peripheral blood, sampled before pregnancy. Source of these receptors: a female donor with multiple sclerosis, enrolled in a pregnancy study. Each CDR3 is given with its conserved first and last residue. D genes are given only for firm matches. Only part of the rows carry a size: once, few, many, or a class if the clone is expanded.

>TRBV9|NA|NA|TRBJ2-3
CASSVAPVGTTDTQYF
TGTGCCAGCAGCGTAGCGCCCGTGGGCACAACAGATACGCAGTATTTT
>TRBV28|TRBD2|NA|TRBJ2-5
CASSLFASGRETQYF
TGTGCCAGCAGTTTATTTGCTAGCGGGAGGGAGACCCAGTACTTC
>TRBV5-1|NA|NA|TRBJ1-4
CASSLSASTNEKLFF
TGCGCCAGCAGCTTGAGCGCTTCAACTAATGAAAAACTGTTTTTT
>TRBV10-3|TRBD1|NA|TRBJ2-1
CAISDGQGDHNEQFF
TGTGCCATCAGTGATGGACAGGGGGACCACAATGAGCAGTTCTTC
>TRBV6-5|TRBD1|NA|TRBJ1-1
CASSYEGANTEAFF
TGTGCCAGCAGTTACGAGGGGGCAAACACTGAAGCTTTCTTT
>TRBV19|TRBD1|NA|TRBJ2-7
CASSRGQGAYEQYF
TGTGCCAGTAGTCGGGGACAGGGGGCCTACGAGCAGTACTTC
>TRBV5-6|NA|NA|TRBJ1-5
CASSAQGNQPQHF
TGTGCCAGCAGCGCCCAGGGGAATCAGCCCCAGCATTTT
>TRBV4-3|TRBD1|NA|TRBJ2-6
CASSQMPGQGTSGANVLTF
TGCGCCAGCAGCCAGATGCCGGGACAGGGGACCTCTGGGGCCAACGTCCTGACTTTC
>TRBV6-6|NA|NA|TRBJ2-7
CASSYPDSREQYF
TGTGCCAGCAGTTACCCGGACAGTCGCGAGCAGTACTTC
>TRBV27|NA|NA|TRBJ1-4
CASSFLQGSSEKLFF
TGTGCCAGCAGTTTTTTGCAGGGAAGTAGCGAAAAACTGTTTTTT
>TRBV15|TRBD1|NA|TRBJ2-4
CATSRGQGNIQYF
TGTGCCACCAGCAGGGGACAGGGGAACATTCAGTACTTC
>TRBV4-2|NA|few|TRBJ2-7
CASSYRQDYEQYF
TGTGCCAGCAGCTACAGGCAGGACTACGAGCAGTACTTC
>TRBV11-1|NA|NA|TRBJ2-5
CASSLRNQETQYF
TGTGCCAGCAGCCTCAGAAACCAAGAGACCCAGTACTTC
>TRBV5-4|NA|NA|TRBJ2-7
CASSPIGATYEQYF
TGTGCCAGCAGCCCCATAGGGGCCACCTACGAGCAGTACTTC
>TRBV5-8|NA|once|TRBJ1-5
CASSLVVGPGQPQHF
TGTGCCAGCAGCTTGGTAGTCGGACCGGGGCAGCCCCAGCATTTT
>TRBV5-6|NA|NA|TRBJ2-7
CASSLGGLEQYF
TGTGCCAGCAGCTTGGGGGGGCTCGAGCAGTACTTC
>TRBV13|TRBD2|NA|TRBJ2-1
CASSQTGLAGGREQFF
TGTGCCAGCAGCCAAACGGGACTAGCGGGAGGGCGTGAGCAGTTCTTC
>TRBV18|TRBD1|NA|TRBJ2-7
CASSQTPGQPYEQYF
TGTGCCAGCTCACAAACTCCGGGACAGCCCTACGAGCAGTACTTC
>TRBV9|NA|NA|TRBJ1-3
CASSPTRESGNTIYF
TGTGCCAGCAGCCCCACTAGGGAATCTGGAAACACCATATATTTT
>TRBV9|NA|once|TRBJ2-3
CASSATLTDTQYF
TGTGCCAGCAGCGCGACACTCACAGATACGCAGTATTTT
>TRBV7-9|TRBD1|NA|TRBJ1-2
CASSTGTGEAYGYTF
TGTGCCAGCAGCACGGGGACAGGGGAGGCCTATGGCTACACCTTC